Here is one T cell receptor beta chain with its context. Its target is unknown. Donors were Caucasian adults residing in Nashville, Tennessee, USA. The CDR3 consists of 14 residues. The germline V gene encodes CDR1 MNHNY and CDR2 SVGAGI (reference sequence). V was clipped by 6 bases and J by 13 bases, with 24 bases between them. These data are taken from a study of shared clonotypes between healthy human individuals. Study in general: Every donor yielded three CD4 naive, three CD4 memory, two CD8 naive and one CD8 memory plate.

Study-wide points: Sequencing depth was a factor that was expected to affect clonotype sharing among donors.

Measured with immunoSEQ multiplex PCR; TCRdb has only the in-frame clones, and not every one. In the table there are some 1,100,000 clones, about 84% of which are singletons. Source material: memory CD4+ T cells from PBMCs. Sample subset: CD45RA-negative fraction. This receptor was identified in a man between 18 and 29 years old in good health. Some clones in this sample may be carry-over from other donors' samples. The V call is TRBV6-6, the J call TRBJ1-2, with a tentative D call TRBD1 (6 bases). CDR3 in DNA: TGTGCCAGCAGACCCCTAACCGGGACACTCAGAAGCACCTTC. Its protein is CASRPLTGTLRSTF.